Sequencing of this T cell receptor (beta chain) was carried out in a study of cytomegalovirus exposure and HLA in healthy donors. Overall study context: Early released data comprised 75 million to 100 million unique TCRs from HLA-typed donors.

The PCR made use of 60 Vbeta and 13 Jbeta primers. TCRdb's copy holds only in-frame clones and misses some; the assay was immunoSEQ multiplex PCR. The repertoire holds fewer than 200,000 clones, with approximately 78% as singletons. Germline V gives CDR1 LNHDA, CDR2 SQIVND (reference sequence). CDR3 size: 13 residues. Trimming cost V 5 bases and J 0 bases, with 5 bases left between them. This clone was recorded a few times. What it binds is not known. General observations from the study: The authors reported that TCR beta sequences could predict HLA-A and HLA-B alleles. These predictions were accurate for most subjects in the first cohort. When a later analysis was performed, an Asian-associated ancestry cluster reportedly had fewer N-insertions than the approximately 600-donor mean. Immune exposure was documented only through CMV serostatus.

Input material: PBMCs. The clonotype originates from a woman under 30 in good health and CMV-seronegative. V and J are TRBV19 and TRBJ1-5; no firm D call. CDR3 sequence: CASSFNSNQPQHF. CDR3 sequence (DNA): TGTGCCAGTAGTTTCAATAGCAATCAGCCCCAGCATTTT.